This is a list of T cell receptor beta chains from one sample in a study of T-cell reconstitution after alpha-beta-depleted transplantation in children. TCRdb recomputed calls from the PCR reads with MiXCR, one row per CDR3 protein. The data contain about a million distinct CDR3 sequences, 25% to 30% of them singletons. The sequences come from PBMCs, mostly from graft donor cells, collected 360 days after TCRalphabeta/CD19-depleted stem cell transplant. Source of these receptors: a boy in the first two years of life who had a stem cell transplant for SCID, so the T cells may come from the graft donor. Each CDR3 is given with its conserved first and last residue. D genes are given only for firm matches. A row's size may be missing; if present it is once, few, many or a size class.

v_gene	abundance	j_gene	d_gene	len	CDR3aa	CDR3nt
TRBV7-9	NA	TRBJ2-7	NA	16	CASNSAGGKGAYEQYF	TGTGCCAGCAACTCCGCCGGCGGAAAGGGGGCCTACGAGCAGTACTTC
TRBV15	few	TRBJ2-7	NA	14	CATSIHQGIDEQYF	TGTGCCACCAGCATCCATCAGGGGATCGACGAGCAGTACTTC
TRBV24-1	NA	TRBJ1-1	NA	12	CATSEKNTEAFF	TGTGCCACCAGTGAAAAGAACACTGAAGCTTTCTTT
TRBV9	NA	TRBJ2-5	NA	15	CASSVGAQRRETQYF	TGTGCCAGCAGCGTAGGGGCCCAGCGGAGGGAGACCCAGTACTTC
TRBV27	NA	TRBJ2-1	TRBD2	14	CASSLAGGLDEQFF	TGTGCCAGCAGTTTGGCGGGGGGGCTCGATGAGCAGTTCTTC
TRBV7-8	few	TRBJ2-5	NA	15	CASSPRRGLGETQYF	TGTGCCAGCAGCCCCCGGAGGGGCCTAGGAGAGACCCAGTACTTC
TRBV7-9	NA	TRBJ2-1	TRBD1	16	CASSLEGQGPYNEQFF	TGTGCCAGCAGCTTAGAGGGACAGGGGCCCTACAATGAGCAGTTCTTC
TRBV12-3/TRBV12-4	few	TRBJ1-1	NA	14	CASVVLREGTEAFF	TGTGCCAGCGTCGTGCTCCGGGAGGGAACTGAAGCTTTCTTT
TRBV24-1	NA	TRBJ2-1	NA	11	CATGYQGEQFF	TGTGCCACCGGTTACCAGGGTGAGCAGTTCTTC
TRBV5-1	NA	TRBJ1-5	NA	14	CASRRDVSNQPQHF	TGCGCCAGCAGACGGGACGTTAGCAATCAGCCCCAGCATTTT
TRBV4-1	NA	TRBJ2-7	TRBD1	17	CASSQATPGQGTYEQYF	TGCGCCAGCAGCCAAGCTACCCCGGGACAGGGAACCTACGAGCAGTACTTC
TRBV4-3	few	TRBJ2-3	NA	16	CASSQVQIVGGDTQYF	TGCGCCAGCAGCCAAGTCCAGATCGTGGGAGGAGATACGCAGTATTTT
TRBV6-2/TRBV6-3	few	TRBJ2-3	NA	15	CASSYRDISTDTQYF	TGTGCCAGCAGTTACCGGGACATTAGCACAGATACGCAGTATTTT
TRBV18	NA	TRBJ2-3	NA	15	CASSPDRMSTDTQYF	TGTGCCAGCTCACCAGACAGGATGAGCACAGATACGCAGTATTTT
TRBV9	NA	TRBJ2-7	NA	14	CTSSLTSGTHEQYF	TGTACCAGCAGCCTAACCTCAGGGACCCACGAGCAGTACTTC
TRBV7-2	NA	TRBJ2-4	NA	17	CASSLARDRIAKNIQYF	TGTGCCAGCAGCTTAGCCCGAGACAGAATAGCCAAAAACATTCAGTACTTC
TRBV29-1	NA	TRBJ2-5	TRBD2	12	CSVGGGKETQYF	TGCAGCGTTGGGGGGGGTAAAGAGACCCAGTACTTC